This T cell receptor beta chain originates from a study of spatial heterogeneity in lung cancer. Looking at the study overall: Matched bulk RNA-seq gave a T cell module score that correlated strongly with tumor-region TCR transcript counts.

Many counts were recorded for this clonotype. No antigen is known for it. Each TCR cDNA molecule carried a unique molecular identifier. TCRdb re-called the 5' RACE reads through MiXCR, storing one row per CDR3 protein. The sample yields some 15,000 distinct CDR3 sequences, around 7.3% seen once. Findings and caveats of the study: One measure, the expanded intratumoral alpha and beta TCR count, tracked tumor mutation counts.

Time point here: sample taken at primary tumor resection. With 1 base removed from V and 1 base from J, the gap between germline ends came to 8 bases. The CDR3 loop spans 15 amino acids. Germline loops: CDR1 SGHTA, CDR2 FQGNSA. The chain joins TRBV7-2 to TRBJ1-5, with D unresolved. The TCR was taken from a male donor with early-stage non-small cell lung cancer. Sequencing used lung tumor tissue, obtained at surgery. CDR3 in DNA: TGTGCCAGCAGCTTAGTCGGGGTCAGCAATCAGCCCCAGCATTTT. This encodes CASSLVGVSNQPQHF.